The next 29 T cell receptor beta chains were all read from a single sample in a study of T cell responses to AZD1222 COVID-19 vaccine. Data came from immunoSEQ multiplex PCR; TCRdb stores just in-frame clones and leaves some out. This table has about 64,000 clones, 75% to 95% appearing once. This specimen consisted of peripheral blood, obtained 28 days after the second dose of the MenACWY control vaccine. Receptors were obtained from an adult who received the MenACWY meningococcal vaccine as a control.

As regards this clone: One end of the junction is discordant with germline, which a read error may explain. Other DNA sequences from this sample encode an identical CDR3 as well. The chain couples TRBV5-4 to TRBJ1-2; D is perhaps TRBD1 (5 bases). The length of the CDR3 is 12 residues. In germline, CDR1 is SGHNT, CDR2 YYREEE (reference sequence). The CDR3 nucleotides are TGCGCCAGCACCCCTGGGGCCGCGGGCTACACCTTC. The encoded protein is CASTPGAAGYTF.

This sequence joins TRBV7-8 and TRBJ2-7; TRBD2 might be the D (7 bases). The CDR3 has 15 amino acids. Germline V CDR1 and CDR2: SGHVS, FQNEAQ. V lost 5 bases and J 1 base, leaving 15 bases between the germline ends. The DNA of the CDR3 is TGTGCCAGCAGCAGAGGGGGGGACGGATCCTACGAGCAGTACTTC. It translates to CASSRGGDGSYEQYF.

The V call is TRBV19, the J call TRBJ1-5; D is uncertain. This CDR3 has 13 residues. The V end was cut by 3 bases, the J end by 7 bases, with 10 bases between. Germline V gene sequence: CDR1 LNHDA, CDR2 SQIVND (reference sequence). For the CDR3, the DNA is TGTGCCAGTAGTATCTGGGTCGAGCAGCCCCAGCATTTT. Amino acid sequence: CASSIWVEQPQHF. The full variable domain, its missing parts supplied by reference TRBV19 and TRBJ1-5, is DGGITQSPKYLFRKEGQNVTLSCEQNLNHDAMYWYRQDPGQGLRLIYYSQIVNDFQKGDIAEGYSVSREKKESFPLTVTSAQKNPTAFYLCASSIWVEQPQHFGDGTRLSIL.

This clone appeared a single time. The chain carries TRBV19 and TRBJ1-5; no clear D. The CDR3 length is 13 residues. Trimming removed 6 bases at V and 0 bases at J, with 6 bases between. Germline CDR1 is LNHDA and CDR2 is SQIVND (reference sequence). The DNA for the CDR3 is TGTGCCAGTAGGGAGGATAGCAATCAGCCCCAGCATTTT. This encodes CASREDSNQPQHF.

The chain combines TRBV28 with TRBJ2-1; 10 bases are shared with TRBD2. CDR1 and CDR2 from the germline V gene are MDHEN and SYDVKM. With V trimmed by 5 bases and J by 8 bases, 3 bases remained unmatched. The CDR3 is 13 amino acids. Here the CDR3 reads CASSPSGSHEQFF. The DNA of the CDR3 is TGTGCCAGCAGTCCTAGCGGGAGCCATGAGCAGTTCTTC.

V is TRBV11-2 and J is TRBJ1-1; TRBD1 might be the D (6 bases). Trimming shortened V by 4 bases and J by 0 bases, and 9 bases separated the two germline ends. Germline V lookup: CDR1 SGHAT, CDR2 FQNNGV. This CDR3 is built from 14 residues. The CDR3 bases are TGTGCCAGCAGCTACGGACAGCTGAACACTGAAGCTTTCTTT. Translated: CASSYGQLNTEAFF.

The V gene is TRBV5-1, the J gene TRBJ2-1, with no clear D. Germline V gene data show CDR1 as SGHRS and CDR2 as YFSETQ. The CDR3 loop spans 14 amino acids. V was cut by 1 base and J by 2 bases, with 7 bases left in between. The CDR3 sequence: CASSLTIPYNEQFF. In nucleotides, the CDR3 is TGCGCCAGCAGCTTGACTATCCCCTACAATGAGCAGTTCTTC. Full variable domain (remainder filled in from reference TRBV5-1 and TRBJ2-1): KAGVTQTPRYLIKTRGQQVTLSCSPISGHRSVSWYQQTPGQGLQFLFEYFSETQRNKGNFPGRFSGRQFSNSRSEMNVSTLELGDSALYLCASSLTIPYNEQFFGPGTRLTVL.

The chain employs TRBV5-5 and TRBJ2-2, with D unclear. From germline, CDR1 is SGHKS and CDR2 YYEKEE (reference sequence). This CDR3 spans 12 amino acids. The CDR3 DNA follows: TGTGCGTCCGAAAAGAACACCGGGGAGCTGTTTTTT. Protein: CASEKNTGELFF. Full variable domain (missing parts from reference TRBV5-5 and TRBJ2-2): DAGVTQSPTHLIKTRGQQVTLRCSPISGHKSVSWYQQVLGQGPQFIFQYYEKEERGRGNFPDRFSARQFPNYSSELNVNALLLGDSALYLCASEKNTGELFFGEGSRLTVL.

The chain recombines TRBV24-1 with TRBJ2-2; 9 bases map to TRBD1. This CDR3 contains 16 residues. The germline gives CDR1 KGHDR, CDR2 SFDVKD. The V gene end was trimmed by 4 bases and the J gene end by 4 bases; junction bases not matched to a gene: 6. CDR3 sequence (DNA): TGTGCCACCAGTGACTGGACAGGGGTTCCCACCGGGGAGCTGTTTTTT. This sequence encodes CATSDWTGVPTGELFF.

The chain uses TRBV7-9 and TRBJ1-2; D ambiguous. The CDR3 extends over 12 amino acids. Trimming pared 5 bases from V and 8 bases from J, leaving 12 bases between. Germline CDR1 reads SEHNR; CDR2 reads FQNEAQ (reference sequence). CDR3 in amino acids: CASSPPSVGYTF. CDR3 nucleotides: TGTGCCAGCAGCCCCCCGTCGGTCGGCTACACCTTC. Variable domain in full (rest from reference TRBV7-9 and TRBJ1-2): DTGVSQNPRHKITKRGQNVTFRCDPISEHNRLYWYRQTLGQGPEFLTYFQNEAQLEKSRLLSDRFSAERPKGSFSTLEIQRTEQGDSAMYLCASSPPSVGYTFGSGTRLTVV.

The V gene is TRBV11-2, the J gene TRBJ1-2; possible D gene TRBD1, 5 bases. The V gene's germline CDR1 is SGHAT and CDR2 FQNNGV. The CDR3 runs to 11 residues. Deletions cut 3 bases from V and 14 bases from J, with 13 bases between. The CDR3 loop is CASSLGRGNTF. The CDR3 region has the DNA TGTGCCAGCAGCTTGGGTAGGGGAAATACCTTC.

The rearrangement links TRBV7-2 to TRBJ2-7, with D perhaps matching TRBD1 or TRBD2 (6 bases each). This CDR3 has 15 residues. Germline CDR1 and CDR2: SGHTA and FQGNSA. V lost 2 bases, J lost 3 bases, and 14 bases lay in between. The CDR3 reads CASSLKRGDHYEQYF. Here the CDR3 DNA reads TGTGCCAGCAGCTTAAAGAGGGGGGACCACTACGAGCAGTACTTC.

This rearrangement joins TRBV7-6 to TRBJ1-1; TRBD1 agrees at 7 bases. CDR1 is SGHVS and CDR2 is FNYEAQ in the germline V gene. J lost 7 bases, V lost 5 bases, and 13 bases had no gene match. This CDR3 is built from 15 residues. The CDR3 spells CASSPNRGGMVEAFF. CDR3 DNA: TGTGCCAGCAGCCCAAACAGGGGCGGGATGGTTGAAGCTTTCTTT.

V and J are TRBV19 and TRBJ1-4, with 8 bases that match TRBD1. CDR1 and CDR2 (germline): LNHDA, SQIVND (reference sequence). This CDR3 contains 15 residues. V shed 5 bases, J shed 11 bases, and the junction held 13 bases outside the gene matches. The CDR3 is CASSQGADPLKKLFF. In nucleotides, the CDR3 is TGTGCCAGTAGTCAGGGGGCGGATCCGCTGAAGAAACTGTTTTTT.

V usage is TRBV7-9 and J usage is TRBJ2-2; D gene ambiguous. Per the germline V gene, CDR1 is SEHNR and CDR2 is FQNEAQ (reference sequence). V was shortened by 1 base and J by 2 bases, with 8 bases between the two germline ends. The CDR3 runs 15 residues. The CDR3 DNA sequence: TGTGCCAGCAGCTTAGGGCCATTCAACACCGGGGAGCTGTTTTTT. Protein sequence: CASSLGPFNTGELFF.

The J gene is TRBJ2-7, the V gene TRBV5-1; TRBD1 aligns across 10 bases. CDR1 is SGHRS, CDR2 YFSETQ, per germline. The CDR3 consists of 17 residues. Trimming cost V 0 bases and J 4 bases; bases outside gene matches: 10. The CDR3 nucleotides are TGCGCCAGCAGCTTGGATCCGGGACAGGGGCTTTTATACGAGCAGTACTTC. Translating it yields CASSLDPGQGLLYEQYF. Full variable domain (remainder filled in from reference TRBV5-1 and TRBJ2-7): KAGVTQTPRYLIKTRGQQVTLSCSPISGHRSVSWYQQTPGQGLQFLFEYFSETQRNKGNFPGRFSGRQFSNSRSEMNVSTLELGDSALYLCASSLDPGQGLLYEQYFGPGTRLTVT.

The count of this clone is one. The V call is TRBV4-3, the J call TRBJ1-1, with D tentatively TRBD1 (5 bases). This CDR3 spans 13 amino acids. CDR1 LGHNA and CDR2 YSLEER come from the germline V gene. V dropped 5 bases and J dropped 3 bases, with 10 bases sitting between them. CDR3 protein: CASSIDRHTEAFF. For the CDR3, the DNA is TGCGCCAGCAGCATTGACAGACACACTGAAGCTTTCTTT.

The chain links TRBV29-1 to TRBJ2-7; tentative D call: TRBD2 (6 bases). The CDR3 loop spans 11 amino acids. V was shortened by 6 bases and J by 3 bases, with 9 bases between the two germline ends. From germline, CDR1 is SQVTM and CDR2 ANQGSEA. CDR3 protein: CSVVTSYEQYF. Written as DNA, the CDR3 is TGCAGCGTCGTGACTAGCTACGAGCAGTACTTC.

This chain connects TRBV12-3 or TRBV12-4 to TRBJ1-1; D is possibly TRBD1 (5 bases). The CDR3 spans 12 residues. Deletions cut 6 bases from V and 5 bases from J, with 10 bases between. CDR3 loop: CASSRDLTEAFF. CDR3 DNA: TGTGCCAGCAGCAGGGACCTAACTGAAGCTTTCTTT.

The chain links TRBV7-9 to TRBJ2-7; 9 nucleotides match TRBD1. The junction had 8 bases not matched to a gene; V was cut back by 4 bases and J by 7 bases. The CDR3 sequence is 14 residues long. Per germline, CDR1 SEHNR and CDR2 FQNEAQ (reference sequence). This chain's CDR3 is CASSSGTGFDEQYF. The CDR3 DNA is TGTGCCAGCAGCTCCGGGACAGGGTTTGATGAGCAGTACTTC. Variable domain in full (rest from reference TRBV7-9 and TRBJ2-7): DTGVSQNPRHKITKRGQNVTFRCDPISEHNRLYWYRQTLGQGPEFLTYFQNEAQLEKSRLLSDRFSAERPKGSFSTLEIQRTEQGDSAMYLCASSSGTGFDEQYFGPGTRLTVT.

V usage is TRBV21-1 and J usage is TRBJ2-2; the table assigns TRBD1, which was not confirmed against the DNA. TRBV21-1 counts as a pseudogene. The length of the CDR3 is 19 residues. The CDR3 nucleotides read TGTGCCAGCAGCAAAGCTTCCTCCGGGACAGGGCTTGATCTCTCAGGGCTGTTTTTT. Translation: CASSKASSGTGLDLSGLFF.

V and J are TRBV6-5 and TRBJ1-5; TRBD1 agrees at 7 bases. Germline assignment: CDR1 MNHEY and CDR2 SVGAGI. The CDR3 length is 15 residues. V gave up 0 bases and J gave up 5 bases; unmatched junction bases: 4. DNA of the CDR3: TGTGCCAGCAGTTACTCGGGCAGGGGGGATCAGCCCCAGCATTTT. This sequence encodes CASSYSGRGDQPQHF.

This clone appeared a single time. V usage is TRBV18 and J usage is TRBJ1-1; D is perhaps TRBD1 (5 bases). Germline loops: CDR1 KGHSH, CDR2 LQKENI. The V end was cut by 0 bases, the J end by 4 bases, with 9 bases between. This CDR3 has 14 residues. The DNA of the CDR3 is TGTGCCAGCTCACCACCCGCGGGGGGCACTGAAGCTTTCTTT. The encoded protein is CASSPPAGGTEAFF.

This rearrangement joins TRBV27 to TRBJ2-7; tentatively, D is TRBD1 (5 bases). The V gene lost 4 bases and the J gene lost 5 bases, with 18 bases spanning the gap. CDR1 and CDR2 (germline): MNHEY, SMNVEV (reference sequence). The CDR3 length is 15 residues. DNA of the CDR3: TGTGCCAGCAGTTCGTCGAGACAGCCTAGGGACGAGCAGTACTTC. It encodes CASSSSRQPRDEQYF.

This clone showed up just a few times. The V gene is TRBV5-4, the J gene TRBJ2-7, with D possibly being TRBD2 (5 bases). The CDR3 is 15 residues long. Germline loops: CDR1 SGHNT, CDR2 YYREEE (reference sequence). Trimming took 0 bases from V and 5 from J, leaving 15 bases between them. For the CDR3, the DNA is TGTGCCAGCAGCTTGGGCCGGACTGGACTCAACGAGCAGTACTTC. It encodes CASSLGRTGLNEQYF.

For the CDR3, the DNA is TGTGCCAGCAGCTTAGTGGGGGGCCTAAGCCTCGGGGCTTTCTTT. Its translation: CASSLVGGLSLGAFF. This sequence joins TRBV7-9 and TRBJ1-1, with a possible D match to TRBD1 (6 bases). This CDR3 has 15 amino acids. CDR1 SEHNR and CDR2 FQNEAQ come from the germline V gene (reference sequence). The ends were cut back, 1 base at V and 11 bases at J, with 20 bases in the middle.

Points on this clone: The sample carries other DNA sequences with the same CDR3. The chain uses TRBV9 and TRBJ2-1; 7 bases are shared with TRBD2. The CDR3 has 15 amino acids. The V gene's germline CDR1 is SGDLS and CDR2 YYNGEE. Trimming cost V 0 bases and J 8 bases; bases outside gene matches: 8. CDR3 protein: CASSVGGSGSYEQFF. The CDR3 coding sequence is TGTGCCAGCAGCGTAGGCGGTAGCGGGTCTTATGAGCAGTTCTTC.

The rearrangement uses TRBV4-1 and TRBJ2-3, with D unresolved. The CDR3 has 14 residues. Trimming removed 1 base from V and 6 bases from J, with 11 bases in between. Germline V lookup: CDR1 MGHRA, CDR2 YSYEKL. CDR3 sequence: CASSQVSVRDTQYF. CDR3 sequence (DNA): TGCGCCAGCAGCCAAGTCAGTGTTCGGGATACGCAGTATTTT.

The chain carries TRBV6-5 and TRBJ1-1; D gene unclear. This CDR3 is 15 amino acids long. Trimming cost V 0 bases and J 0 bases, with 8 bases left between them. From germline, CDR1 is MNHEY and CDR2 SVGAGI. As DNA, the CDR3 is TGTGCCAGCAGTTACTCCGCGGTGATGAACACTGAAGCTTTCTTT. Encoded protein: CASSYSAVMNTEAFF.